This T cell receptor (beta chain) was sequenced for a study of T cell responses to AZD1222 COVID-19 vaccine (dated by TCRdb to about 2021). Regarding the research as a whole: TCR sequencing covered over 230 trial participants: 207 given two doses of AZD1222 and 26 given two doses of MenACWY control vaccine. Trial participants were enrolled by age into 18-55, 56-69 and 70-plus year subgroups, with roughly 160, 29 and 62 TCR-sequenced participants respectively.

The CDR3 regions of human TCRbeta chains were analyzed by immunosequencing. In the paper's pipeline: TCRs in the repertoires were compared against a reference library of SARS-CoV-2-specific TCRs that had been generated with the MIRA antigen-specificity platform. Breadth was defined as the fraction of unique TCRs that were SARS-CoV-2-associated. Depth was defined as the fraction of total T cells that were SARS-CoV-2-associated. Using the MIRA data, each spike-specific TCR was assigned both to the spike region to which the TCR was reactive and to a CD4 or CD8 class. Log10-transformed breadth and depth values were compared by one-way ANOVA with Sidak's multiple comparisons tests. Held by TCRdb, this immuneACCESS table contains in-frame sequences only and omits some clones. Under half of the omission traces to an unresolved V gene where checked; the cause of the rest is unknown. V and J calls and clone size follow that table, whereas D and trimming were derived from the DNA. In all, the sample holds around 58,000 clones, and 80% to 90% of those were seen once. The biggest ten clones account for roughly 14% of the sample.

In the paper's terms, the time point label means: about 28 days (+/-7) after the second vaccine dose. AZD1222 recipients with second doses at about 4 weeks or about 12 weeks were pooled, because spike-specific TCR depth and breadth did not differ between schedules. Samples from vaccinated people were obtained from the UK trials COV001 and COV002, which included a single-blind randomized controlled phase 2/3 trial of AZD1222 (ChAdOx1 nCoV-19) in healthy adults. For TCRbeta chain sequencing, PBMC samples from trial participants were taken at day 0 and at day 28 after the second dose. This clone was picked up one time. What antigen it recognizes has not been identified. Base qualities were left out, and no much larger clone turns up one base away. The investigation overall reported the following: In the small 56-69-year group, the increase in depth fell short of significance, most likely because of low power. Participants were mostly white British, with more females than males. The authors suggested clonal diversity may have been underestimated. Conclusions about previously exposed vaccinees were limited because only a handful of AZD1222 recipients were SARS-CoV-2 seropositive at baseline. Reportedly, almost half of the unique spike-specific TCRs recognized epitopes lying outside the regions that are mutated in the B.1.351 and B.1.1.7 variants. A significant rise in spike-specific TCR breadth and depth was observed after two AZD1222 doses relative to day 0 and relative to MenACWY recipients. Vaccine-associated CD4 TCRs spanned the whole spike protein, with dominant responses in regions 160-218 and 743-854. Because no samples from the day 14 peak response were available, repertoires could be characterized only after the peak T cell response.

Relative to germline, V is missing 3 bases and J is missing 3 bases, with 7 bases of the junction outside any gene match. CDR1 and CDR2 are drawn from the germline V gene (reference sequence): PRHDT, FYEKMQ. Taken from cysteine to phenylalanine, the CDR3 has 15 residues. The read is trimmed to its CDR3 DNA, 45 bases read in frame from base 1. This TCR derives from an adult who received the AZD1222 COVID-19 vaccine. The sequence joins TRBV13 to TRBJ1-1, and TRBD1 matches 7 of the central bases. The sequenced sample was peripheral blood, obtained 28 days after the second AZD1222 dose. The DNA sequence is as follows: TGTGCCAGCAGCTTGCGACAGGGAGTGTACACTGAAGCTTTCTTT. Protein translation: CASSLRQGVYTEAFF.